Below, 13 T cell receptor beta chains from the same sample are listed, as sequenced in a study of T cell changes during pregnancy in multiple sclerosis. TCRdb's table, derived via immunoSEQ multiplex PCR, lists solely in-frame clones and lacks some. The data show some 60,000 clones, roughly nine tenths seen once. The sample in question was CD4+ T cells from peripheral blood mononuclear cells, obtained in the first trimester of pregnancy. The receptors shown here come from a female donor with multiple sclerosis, enrolled in a pregnancy study.

The rearrangement links TRBV19 to TRBJ2-7; tentatively, D is TRBD1 (6 bases). Per germline, CDR1 LNHDA and CDR2 SQIVND (reference sequence). Between the trimmed V and J ends, which lost 5 bases and 0 bases, there was a span of 11 bases. CDR3 length: 14 residues. Written as DNA, the CDR3 is TGTGCCAGTAGTTATACAGGGAGCTCCTACGAGCAGTACTTC. Its protein is CASSYTGSSYEQYF.

The chain carries TRBV4-2 and TRBJ2-2; TRBD2 aligns across 8 bases. The germline V gene encodes CDR1 LGHNA and CDR2 YNFKEQ. The V and J ends lost 2 bases and 0 bases, in that order; junction bases with no gene match: 5. The CDR3 is made up of 17 amino acids. The CDR3 nucleotides are TGTGCCAGCAGCCAATTCCGGGGGGGGGCGAACACCGGGGAGCTGTTTTTT. This translates into CASSQFRGGANTGELFF.

V is TRBV7-8 and J is TRBJ2-7; possible D gene TRBD1, 5 bases. Germline-derived CDR1 and CDR2 are SGHVS and FQNEAQ. CDR3 size: 13 residues. V was pared by 6 bases and J by 2 bases, with 11 bases between. The CDR3: CASRTGTTYEQYF. The CDR3 region has the DNA TGTGCCAGCAGAACAGGAACTACCTACGAGCAGTACTTC.

This chain connects TRBV18 to TRBJ2-4; weak D call: TRBD1 (6 bases). CDR1 and CDR2 from the germline V gene are KGHSH and LQKENI. This CDR3 has 15 amino acids. V was cut by 0 bases and J by 3 bases, with 9 bases left in between. The CDR3 region has the DNA TGTGCCAGCTCACCACCAAGAGGGGGCAAAAACATTCAGTACTTC. Translating gives CASSPPRGGKNIQYF.

The chain uses TRBV5-8 and TRBJ1-5; D is perhaps TRBD1 (6 bases). Trimming removed 3 bases at V and 4 bases at J, with 14 bases between. The CDR3 totals 15 residues. Germline V gene sequence: CDR1 SGHTS, CDR2 YDEGEE. The CDR3 here is CASSSGTQANQPQHF. CDR3 DNA: TGTGCCAGCAGCTCCGGGACACAAGCTAATCAGCCCCAGCATTTT. Based on the CDR3 plus reference TRBV5-8 and TRBJ1-5, the full variable domain is EAGVTQSPTHLIKTRGQQATLRCSPISGHTSVYWYQQALGLGLQFLLWYDEGEERNRGNFPPRFSGRQFPNYSSELNVNALELEDSALYLCASSSGTQANQPQHFGDGTRLSIL.

The chain recombines TRBV9 with TRBJ1-2; TRBD1 might be the D (5 bases). This CDR3 is 15 amino acids long. The germline V gene has CDR1 SGDLS and CDR2 YYNGEE. V shed 0 bases and J shed 6 bases, with 15 bases lying between them. The CDR3 here is CASSVDAGWLHGYTF. The DNA for the CDR3 is TGTGCCAGCAGCGTAGATGCAGGGTGGCTTCATGGCTACACCTTC.

CDR3 DNA sequence: TGCGCCAGCAGTCAAGGGGTTACAGGACGTTTTAACCCAGCGGAGCTGTTTTTT. Protein product: CASSQGVTGRFNPAELFF. The chain recombines TRBV23-1 with TRBJ2-2, with D possibly TRBD1 on 5 matching bases. TRBV23-1 qualifies as an ORF whose function is uncertain. Between the trimmed V and J ends, which lost 2 bases and 10 bases, there was a span of 26 bases. There are 18 residues in the CDR3.

This sequence joins TRBV7-2 and TRBJ1-3; 8 bases align to TRBD1. The CDR3 is 15 amino acids. Germline loops: CDR1 SGHTA, CDR2 FQGNSA. After removal of 6 bases from V and 2 bases from J, the junction contained 6 bases not matched to a gene. The CDR3 protein is CASRLDRGPGNTIYF. CDR3 coding DNA: TGTGCCAGCAGACTAGACAGGGGCCCTGGAAACACCATATATTTT.

This clone was detected only once. This chain joins TRBV2 and TRBJ1-4; 7 bases match TRBD1. Germline V gives CDR1 SNHLY, CDR2 FYNNEI. CDR3 size: 16 residues. V was pared by 6 bases and J by 3 bases, with 10 bases of the junction left unmatched. DNA of the CDR3: TGTGCCAGCAGCCCCTCAGGGGGTCGATCTAATGAAAAACTGTTTTTT. This translates into CASSPSGGRSNEKLFF.

There are a few counts of this clone. CDR3 in DNA: TGTGCCAGTAGTCTCCCGGACAGAGTGAACACTGAAGCTTTCTTT. Translation gives CASSLPDRVNTEAFF. The chain is built from TRBV19 and TRBJ1-1; tentative D call: TRBD1 (6 bases). V lost 5 bases, J lost 0 bases, and 13 bases lay in between. Germline CDR1 LNHDA, CDR2 SQIVND (reference sequence). The length of the CDR3 is 15 residues.

J is TRBJ2-1 and V is TRBV9, with D perhaps matching TRBD2 (6 bases). The germline CDR1 and CDR2 sequences are SGDLS and YYNGEE. This CDR3 is built from 15 residues. V dropped 0 bases and J dropped 9 bases, with 16 bases sitting between them. CDR3 coding DNA: TGTGCCAGCAGCGTAGTTGGTAGCGGAGGTATTGAGCAGTTCTTC. Amino acid sequence: CASSVVGSGGIEQFF.

This clone occurred a few times. The genes are TRBV11-2 and TRBJ2-2; 7 bases line up with TRBD1. J was trimmed by 13 bases and V by 5 bases; bases with no gene match: 16. Germline lookup yields CDR1 SGHAT and CDR2 FQNNGV. This CDR3 region has 15 residues. DNA of the CDR3: TGTGCCAGCAGCCTCAAGACAGGGCCAGGGACGGGGCTGTTTTTT. It yields the protein CASSLKTGPGTGLFF.

The V gene is TRBV5-1, the J gene TRBJ2-3; 9 positions match TRBD2. V gave up 7 bases and J gave up 12 bases; unmatched junction bases: 6. Per the germline V gene, CDR1 is SGHRS and CDR2 is YFSETQ. The CDR3 runs 11 residues. The CDR3 protein is CASASAGGQYF. In DNA, the CDR3 is TGCGCCAGCGCCTCAGCGGGGGGCCAGTATTTT.